This T cell receptor beta chain was identified in a study of cytomegalovirus exposure and HLA in healthy donors listed by TCRdb under 2017. For context, the study as a whole: An earlier analysis of 587 of the donors reported about 300 Gb of sequence data and 95 million to 130 million unique TCR beta sequences obtained from around 180 million T cells. All discovery cohort repertoires had been generated using a single sequencing platform. The number of donors typed differed by locus, with 629-630 for A, B, C, DRB1 and DQB1, roughly 550 for DQA1, about 610 for DPA1, and over 400 for DPB1. Approximately 300 gigabases of sequencing data and around 90 million unique TCR sequences made up an early release that covered nearly 650 HLA-typed donors. In an earlier analysis of several hundred of the donors, high-throughput TCR beta sequencing was used to judge whether each TCR beta V gene segment behaved as functional or pseudogenic. Alongside the repertoire data, information on donor age, sex, ethnicity and CMV serostatus was compiled. The genetic ancestry cluster associated with self-reported Caucasian donors included over 65% of the 398 genotyped donors. To predict cytomegalovirus infection status, the study combined high-throughput TCR immunosequencing, statistical association of individual TCRs with disease status, and machine learning. Both class I and class II loci were covered by HLA typing, at four-digit resolution. A few DR-DQ haplotypes were treated as single units for association and clustering because of strong linkage in the cohort. The study was designed to test whether signatures of past pathogen exposure could be identified by cataloging public T cell receptors. On average, approximately 250,000 unique TCR beta nucleotide sequences were sequenced per donor among roughly 430 genotyped donors of the cohort, with roughly 18% of those sequences being non-productive. Along with the approximately 700-subject first cohort, a separate validation cohort of around 110 different subjects was used. The study used immunosequencing to profile the T cell repertoires of under 700 subjects and linked those repertoires to cytomegalovirus serostatus. Rather than drawing on any new phenotypic data, the later analysis identified candidate immune exposures from TCR beta sequences and the way those sequences occurred across donors. To study patterns of TCR occurrence, a later analysis re-analyzed previously published TCR beta repertoires from around 700 donors and added high-resolution HLA genotyping. In a later genetic analysis, genome-wide SNP genotypes for 398 of the 666 donors were used, and that subset was treated as a discovery cohort.

Concerning this clone: No cognate antigen has been identified for it. Nothing much larger sits one base from this clone, and base qualities are not available.

What the work shows at the level of the full study, not this receptor alone: In an earlier analysis of roughly 500 of the donors, most TCR beta V segments appeared in productive rearrangements about 87% or about 30% of the time, broadly matching IMGT annotations. Because HLA typing was missing for some donors at each locus, association tests included only the typed subset. According to a later analysis, TCR association rates differed among HLA loci, with DRB1 alleles showing the most associated TCRs and HLA-C alleles showing the fewest. The cohort was sequenced for TCR beta chains only, and without alpha or paired-chain data the features that could be detected were limited. Immune exposure information for the cohort was limited to CMV serostatus. In a later analysis, HLA-associated TCR beta chains showed more clonal expansion and lower generation probabilities than non-associated chains that were equally common. In a later analysis, 16,951 TCR beta sequences were associated with specific HLA alleles at a false discovery rate of 0.05. Correlated functional status among segregating V segments might be attributable to linkage disequilibrium, but an unknown experimental factor could not be ruled out. V-gene and J-gene trimming of TCR beta chains was associated with a missense DCLRE1C variant in a later genetic analysis, and the association was replicated in an independent cohort. A further reported finding was that TCR beta sequences accurately predicted the HLA-A and HLA-B alleles for most subjects in the first cohort. Some IMGT-functional V segments, including TRBV6-2 and TRBV6-3, could not be distinguished by the 87-base-pair reads and were therefore excluded. Assigning TCR associations to individual alleles was difficult when HLA alleles, especially DR and DQ, strongly co-occurred. It was suggested by the authors that the approach could potentially be generalized to other disease states and immunological phenotypes. Because counts were too low, about 15 rarely observed V segments, including chromosome 9 orphons, were left out of the earlier analysis of approximately 500 of the donors. Roughly uniform sequencing depth across donors was assumed in presence/absence analyses, although this assumption may not hold. Most TCR sequences were observed very rarely across donors, whereas some public TCRs were present in many individuals. The classifier was reported to diagnose cytomegalovirus status with high specificity and sensitivity in both the original cohort and the validation cohort. A cluster of highly shared sequence variants was judged likely to represent a technical artifact of the sequencing pipeline. A total of 164 TCR beta chains were listed by the study as associated with cytomegalovirus. In a later genetic analysis, fewer N-insertions in productive TCRs were reported among donors in an Asian-associated ancestry cluster than the roughly 640-donor mean. In vitro tests confirmed that a few of the cytomegalovirus-associated TCR beta chains recognize cytomegalovirus antigens. According to a later analysis, most CMV-associated TCR beta chains appeared to be HLA-restricted, and the HLA associations seemed to be driven largely by CMV exposure. Several of the top co-occurrence clusters appeared to be linked to parvovirus B19, influenza, CMV and Epstein-Barr virus, according to a later analysis.

In total, 630 or so healthy bone marrow donors made up the cohort. At the time of sampling, every cohort member was nominally healthy, though immune exposures that went unrecorded were likely present. The donor was CMV seronegative and belonged to the group of around 350 seronegative cohort members. A peripheral blood sample was collected from each donor, and TCR beta sequencing was performed on peripheral blood mononuclear cells. The Qiagen DNeasy Blood Extraction Kit was used to extract genomic DNA from the blood cell samples. V is pared back by 5 bases and J by 4 bases, with 17 bases lying between the germline termini. CDR1 and CDR2 were assigned from the germline V gene (reference sequence) as SEHNR and FQNEAQ. From its cysteine to its phenylalanine, the CDR3 spans 15 amino acids. The kept DNA is CDR3 alone, 45 bases in frame from the first base. The library was made by the immunoSEQ multiplex PCR assay. A mixture of 60 forward primers for TCR Vbeta segments and 13 reverse primers for TCR Jbeta segments was used in the multiplex PCR. A multiplex PCR assay on genomic DNA amplified the CDR3 region of rearranged TCR beta genes. The amplified TCR beta libraries were sequenced on the Illumina HiSeq System as 87-base-pair reads. The authors' pipeline ran thus. In a later analysis, 77 million or so unique TCR beta chains were counted across the 500 to 850 repertoires, and about 9.9 million of these chains were shared by at least two donors. Raw reads were error-corrected and collapsed into unique sequences with a nearest-neighbor algorithm that merged closely related sequences to remove PCR and sequencing errors. CDR3 sequences were aligned to IMGT reference sequences to assign V, D and J gene segments. For a sequence to be retained, at least a six-nucleotide match to both a V gene segment and a J gene segment was required. A rearrangement was called productive if the CDR3 had no stop codons and remained in frame with V and J, and every other rearrangement was called non-productive. CDR3 was defined according to IMGT convention as the region running from the second conserved V-encoded cysteine to the conserved J-encoded phenylalanine. Sequences without an unambiguous match to a single V gene segment were excluded from the earlier analysis of a few hundred of the donors. An earlier analysis of 587 of the donors called V segments functional above 56.7% productive rearrangements and segregating when the between-donor standard deviation exceeded 5%. A statistical classification framework was built for diagnosing cytomegalovirus status from the catalog of TCR beta chain sequences. V and J gene assignment, in a later analysis, came from comparing TCR nucleotide sequences with IMGT/GENE-DB human TR gene sequences. In a later analysis, CDR3 sequences and most-parsimonious VDJ recombination scenarios were assigned using the TCRdist pipeline. In a later analysis, every TCR beta chain was defined by the combination of its CDR3 amino acid sequence and its V-gene family, and reads without a unique V-gene family were dropped. As a way to deal with suspected cross-contamination and a sequencing artifact, a later analysis dropped over 550 nucleotide sequences that were highly shared and had low generation probability. For each public chain, a later analysis derived a clonal expansion index from normalized ranks of inferred template counts within each repertoire. A later analysis computed generation probabilities with a VDJ recombination model fitted to out-of-frame rearrangements, and checked the results against IGoR. Hypergeometric tests were used in a later analysis to score TCR-TCR, TCR-HLA and TCR-CMV co-occurrence, with a repertoire-size bias correction applied to the TCR pairs. In a later analysis, false discovery rates were estimated by permuting HLA or CMV assignments 20 times. In a later analysis, co-occurring TCRs were grouped with DBSCAN, and TCRdist sequence similarity was added when clustering was performed within HLA-allele-positive subsets. For co-occurrence clustering, repertoires with fewer than 30,000 or more than 120,000 public chains were excluded, along with about five repertoires with anomalous nucleotide sharing. The immuneACCESS repertoire file appears here via TCRdb, limited to in-frame rearrangements. These files lack a portion of the clones; in checked studies, under half of the deficit traces to unresolved V genes, and the cause of the others is not known. D and trimming were read from the DNA, whereas the V and J calls and clone size are those reported in that table. A total of roughly 110,000 clones appear in this sample, about three quarters of them only once. Of the sample, 0.79% falls within the top ten clones.

The source of this sequence is a boy aged 5-17 years in good health and CMV-seronegative. Here the chain combines TRBV7-9 and TRBJ1-2; matching of 5 bases hints at TRBD1 as the D gene. Sequences were obtained from PBMCs. The DNA sequence is TGTGCCAGCAGCGGGGGGTACTTGCGTGGCTATGGCTACACCTTC. This codes for CASSGGYLRGYGYTF. This CDR3, with the reference TRBV7-9 and TRBJ1-2 proteins standing in past its ends, gives the full variable domain DTGVSQNPRHKITKRGQNVTFRCDPISEHNRLYWYRQTLGQGPEFLTYFQNEAQLEKSRLLSDRFSAERPKGSFSTLEIQRTEQGDSAMYLCASSGGYLRGYGYTFGSGTRLTVV.